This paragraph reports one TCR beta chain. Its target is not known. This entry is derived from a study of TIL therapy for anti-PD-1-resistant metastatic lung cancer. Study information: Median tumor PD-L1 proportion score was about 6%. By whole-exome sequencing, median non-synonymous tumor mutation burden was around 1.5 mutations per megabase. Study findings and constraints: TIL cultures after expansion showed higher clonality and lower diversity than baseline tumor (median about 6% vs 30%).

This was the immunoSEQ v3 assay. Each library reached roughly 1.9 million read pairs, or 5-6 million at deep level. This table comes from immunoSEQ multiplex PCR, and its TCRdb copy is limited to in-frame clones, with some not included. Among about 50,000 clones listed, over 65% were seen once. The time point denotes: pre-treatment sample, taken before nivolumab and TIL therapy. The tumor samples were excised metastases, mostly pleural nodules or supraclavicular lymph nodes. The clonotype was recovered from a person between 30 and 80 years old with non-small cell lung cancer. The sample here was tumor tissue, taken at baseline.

This CDR3 reads CATRGLKRGGHYNEQFF. The CDR3, as DNA: TGTGCCACCAGGGGGCTGAAGCGGGGGGGCCACTACAATGAGCAGTTCTTC. The rearrangement uses TRBV27 and TRBJ2-1, with 10 bases aligning to TRBD2. Per germline, CDR1 MNHEY and CDR2 SMNVEV (reference sequence). With 10 bases clipped from V and 3 bases from J, the junction kept 15 bases outside the gene matches. The CDR3 spans 17 residues.